These T cell receptor beta chains were read from a single sample in a study of blood T cell repertoires in COVID-19. Generated by immunoSEQ multiplex PCR, the TCRdb table keeps only in-frame clones and is missing some. The sample contains about 210,000 clones, about four fifths of which appear only once. Material for sequencing was peripheral blood. These receptors all stem from a woman aged 35 to 49 with acute or convalescent COVID-19. Both conserved end residues are part of each CDR3. D genes are given only for firm matches. Size tells how often a clone was seen (once, few, many) or the class of an expanded clone, and some rows leave it out.

J gene | clone size | D gene | V gene | CDR3 DNA | CDR3 protein
TRBJ1-2 | - | - | TRBV30 | TGTGCCTGGAGTGTACGCCGGGGAGAGAGGGGCTACACCTTC | CAWSVRRGERGYTF
TRBJ2-1 | - | TRBD2 | TRBV7-2 | TGTGCCAGCAGCTTAGCGGGCGGGAGGGCCCACAATGAGCAGTTCTTC | CASSLAGGRAHNEQFF
TRBJ1-2 | - | - | TRBV2 | TGTGCCAGCAGTCTTGGGAGTTACCGAAACTATGGCTACACCTTC | CASSLGSYRNYGYTF
TRBJ2-3 | - | - | TRBV6-1 | TGTGCCAGCAGTGAACCCCGGCGGGGTCGGACAGATACGCAGTATTTT | CASSEPRRGRTDTQYF
TRBJ1-4 | - | TRBD1 | TRBV11-2 | TGTGCCAGCAGCTTAGGCGTGGGACAGGGGAATGAAAAACTGTTTTTT | CASSLGVGQGNEKLFF
TRBJ2-7 | - | - | TRBV5-1 | TGCGCCAGCAGCTTGGCAGCACAGGGATTTCGCGAGCAGTACTTC | CASSLAAQGFREQYF
TRBJ1-3 | once | - | TRBV7-2 | TGTGCCAGCAGCCCGGGGTTCTCTGGAAACACCATATATTTT | CASSPGFSGNTIYF
TRBJ2-1 | - | TRBD1 | TRBV24-1 | TGTGCCACCAGTGAACGGACAGGGTATGAGCAGTTCTTC | CATSERTGYEQFF
TRBJ2-3 | - | TRBD1 | TRBV5-5 | TGTGCCAGCAGCCCATGGGACAGGGACTGGTGGTATTTT | CASSPWDRDWWYF
TRBJ2-7 | few | TRBD2 | TRBV4-1 | TGCGCCAGCAGCCTCTTGACTAGCGGGAGCTCCTACGAGCAGTACTTC | CASSLLTSGSSYEQYF
TRBJ2-1 | - | TRBD1 | TRBV27 | TGTGCCAGCAGCCAATCGACAGGGTGGACCTACAATGAGCAGTTCTTC | CASSQSTGWTYNEQFF
TRBJ2-2 | - | - | TRBV7-2 | TGTGCCAGCAGCTTAAACTACGGCACCGGGGAGCTGTTTTTT | CASSLNYGTGELFF
TRBJ1-4 | - | TRBD1 | TRBV14 | TGTGCCAGCAGCCAATGGGACAGGGGTAATGAAAAACTGTTTTTT | CASSQWDRGNEKLFF
TRBJ2-7 | - | - | TRBV9 | TGTGCCAGCAGCGTAGACGGGTATACCTACGAGCAGTACTTC | CASSVDGYTYEQYF
TRBJ2-2 | - | TRBD2 | TRBV7-8 | TGTGCCAGCAGCTTATTCGCGGGGGCGAACACCGGGGAGCTGTTTTTT | CASSLFAGANTGELFF
TRBJ2-1 | few | TRBD1 | TRBV7-3 | TGTGCCAGCAGCTTTAGGGGACAGGGGTACAATGAGCAGTTCTTC | CASSFRGQGYNEQFF
TRBJ2-7 | - | TRBD1 | TRBV2 | TGTGCCAGCAGTGAAGGAAGGGGGCTCTACGAGCAGTACTTC | CASSEGRGLYEQYF
TRBJ1-2 | - | TRBD1 | TRBV5-1 | TGCGCCAGCAGCCAAAACAGGGGGCAGGACACCTTC | CASSQNRGQDTF
TRBJ1-1 | - | - | TRBV15 | TGTGCCACCAGCAGAGATAGAGGCAGGGGAGAGACTGAAGCTTTCTTT | CATSRDRGRGETEAFF
TRBJ1-3 | - | TRBD1 | TRBV30 | TGTGCCTGGAGTGTCGTCAGGGGGCTTGGAAACACCATATATTTT | CAWSVVRGLGNTIYF
TRBJ1-5 | - | TRBD1 | TRBV2 | TGTGCCAGCAGTGGACAGGGGCAGAGCAATCAGCCCCAGCATTTT | CASSGQGQSNQPQHF
TRBJ1-2 | - | - | TRBV6-1 | TGTGCCAGCAGTGAAGGATTGAGGGGGGGATATGGCTACACCTTC | CASSEGLRGGYGYTF
TRBJ1-4 | - | - | TRBV4-2 | TGTGCCAGCAGCCAGAGGGTATCGGTTGAAAAACTGTTTTTT | CASSQRVSVEKLFF
TRBJ1-2 | - | - | TRBV5-8 | TGTGCCAGCAGCTTGGAGAGGGCCCGTACTACCTACTATGGCTACACCTTC | CASSLERARTTYYGYTF
TRBJ1-6 | - | TRBD1 | TRBV28 | TGTGCCAGCAGTTTTAGACAGGGGCATTCACCCCTCCACTTT | CASSFRQGHSPLHF
TRBJ2-5 | - | TRBD2 | TRBV25-1 | TGTGCCAGCAGTGAAGGGACTAGCGAGCAAGAGACCCAGTACTTC | CASSEGTSEQETQYF
TRBJ2-1 | - | - | TRBV15 | TGTGCCACCAGCAGAATTAACAGCGAGCAGTTCTTC | CATSRINSEQFF
TRBJ1-5 | - | - | TRBV29-1 | TGCAGCGTCCAGAGGGAAAATCAGCCCCAGCATTTT | CSVQRENQPQHF
TRBJ1-1 | - | TRBD1 | TRBV6-5 | TGTGCCAGCAGCCAGACAGGGGGAAGCACTGAAGCTTTCTTT | CASSQTGGSTEAFF